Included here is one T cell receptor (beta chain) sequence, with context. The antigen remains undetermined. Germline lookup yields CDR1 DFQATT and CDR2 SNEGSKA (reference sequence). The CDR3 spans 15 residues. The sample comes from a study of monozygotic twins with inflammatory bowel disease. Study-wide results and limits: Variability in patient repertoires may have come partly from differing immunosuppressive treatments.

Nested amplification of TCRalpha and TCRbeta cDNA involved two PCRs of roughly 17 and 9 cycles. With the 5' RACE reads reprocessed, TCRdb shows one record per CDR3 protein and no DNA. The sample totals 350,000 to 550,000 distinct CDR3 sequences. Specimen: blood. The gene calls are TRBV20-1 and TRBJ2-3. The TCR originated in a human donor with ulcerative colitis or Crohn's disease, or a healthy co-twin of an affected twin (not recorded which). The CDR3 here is CSARVLAASTDTQYF.